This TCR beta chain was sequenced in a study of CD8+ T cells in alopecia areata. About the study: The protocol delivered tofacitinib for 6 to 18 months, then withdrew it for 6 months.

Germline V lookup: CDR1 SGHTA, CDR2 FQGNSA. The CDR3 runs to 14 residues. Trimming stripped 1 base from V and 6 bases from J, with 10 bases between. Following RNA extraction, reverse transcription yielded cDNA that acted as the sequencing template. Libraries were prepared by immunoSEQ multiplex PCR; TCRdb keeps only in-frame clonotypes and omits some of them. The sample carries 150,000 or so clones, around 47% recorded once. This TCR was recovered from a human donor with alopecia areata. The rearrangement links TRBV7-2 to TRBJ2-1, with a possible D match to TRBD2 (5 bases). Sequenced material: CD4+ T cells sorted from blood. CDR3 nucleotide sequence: TGTGCCAGCAGCTTAGTTGCTAGCAGCAATGAGCAGTTCTTC. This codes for CASSLVASSNEQFF.